Included here is one TCR beta chain sequence, with context. With 4 bases removed from V and 5 bases from J, the gap between germline ends came to 11 bases. The CDR3 runs to 13 residues. Looked up from germline, CDR1 is KGHSH and CDR2 is LQKENI. The sample originates from a study of blood T cell repertoires in COVID-19. Whole-study context: Samples of COVID-19 (acute and convalescent) were obtained from the United States, Italy and Spain.

Authors' data handling: Nucleated cell number was recorded as an estimate derived from reference gene primer amplification. The protocol was immunoSEQ multiplex PCR, while the TCRdb copy is restricted to in-frame clones and leaves out a portion. D and trimming were read from the DNA, whereas the V and J calls and clone size are those reported in that table. Of just under 250,000 clones listed, around 88% are singletons. The receptor comes from a woman aged 25 to 39 who had recovered from COVID-19. The sample comprised peripheral blood. The chain combines TRBV18 with TRBJ1-1; D remains ambiguous. The CDR3 DNA reads as TGTGCCAGCTCACTTAACGAGGGTACTGAAGCTTTCTTT. Amino acid sequence: CASSLNEGTEAFF.